This T cell receptor beta chain was identified during a study of beta chain features in type 1 diabetes (dated by TCRdb to 2017 to 2018). Looking at the study overall: Mean age, gender distribution, total cell number and subset yield were not different between patients and healthy donors. A total of roughly 110 million sorted cells were examined across all samples, and the number of cells per subset was strongly correlated with RNA yield. The study compared the TCRB repertoires of sorted circulating CD4+ T cell subsets in recently diagnosed type 1 diabetes patients with those in matched healthy donors. Regulatory and stem cell-like memory subsets were obtained from only 8 patients and roughly eight healthy donors, while naive and central memory subsets were obtained from all 30 or so donors. Findings and caveats that apply to the study as a whole: Naive, central memory and regulatory TCRB repertoires appeared more similar among patients than among healthy donors. Patients with type 1 diabetes made fewer insertions and deleted more nucleotides at VDJ recombination sites, implying thymic rearrangement abnormalities. Shorter templates might have been favored by PCR, but patient and control samples were amplified and corrected together, so both groups would have been affected equally by any skew. Type 1 diabetes patients showed a moderate but significant shortening of TCRB CDR3 length in all four CD4+ subsets. Because small numbers of individuals were included in the HLA sub-analyses, any influence of HLA type on TCRB rearrangement was left unresolved. Sequencing cDNA rather than genomic DNA could over-represent highly expressing activated cells, although activation and CD3 levels did not differ between groups.

The High Capacity cDNA Reverse Transcription Kit was used to reverse transcribe all of the isolated RNA, meaning that expressed TCRB transcripts were what got sequenced. Deep immunoSEQ sequencing was applied to naive, central memory and regulatory T cell samples, giving an average of approximately 4 million total reads per sample. Sorted cells were lysed in RLT buffer, and RNA was extracted using DNase-treated RNeasy Micro or Mini kits according to cell number. Each cell subset was processed separately to prevent cross-contamination, with patient and healthy donor samples processed together. The immunoSEQ multiplex PCR was used to amplify TCRB sequences from cDNA, yielding 87-bp fragments that span the CDR3 region. Sequencing of the amplicons was done on the Illumina HiSeq platform. From the authors' description of their analysis: PCR bias was corrected computationally using synthetic template baselines, and reads within Hamming distance 2 were collapsed, with unmergeable singletons discarded. By aligning reads against IMGT, V, D and J genes, CDR3 length, and insertions or deletions at six rearrangement sites were assigned. Clonotype counts were normalized to sorted cell number within each subset before computing true diversity and Gini coefficients with the tcR R package. The overlap coefficient, calculated on TCRB nucleotide sequences, was used to quantify repertoire sharing. TCRdb obtained this table from immuneACCESS and retained in-frame rearrangements with V and J assigned. These tables miss some clones; where compared with another copy, unresolved V genes account for less than half of the shortfall, and the remainder is unexplained. That table furnishes V, J and clone size, whereas the DNA furnished D and trimming. The sample table lists roughly 290,000 clones, 8% of them with a count of one. More than 0.9% of the sample is held by the ten biggest clonotypes.

This clone was seen a handful of times. This receptor's antigen is unknown. There are no base qualities to consult, and no much larger clone falls within one base. Each donor gave one peripheral blood draw, roughly 0.11 L on average, collected into heparinised tubes. Using a panel that included CD45RO, CCR7, CD25, CD127, CD95 and CD27, naive, central memory, regulatory and stem cell-like memory CD4+ T cells were sorted on a BD FACSAria II. Purity was above 98% for every sorted population. PBMCs were isolated immediately by Lymphoprep density gradient centrifugation and stained directly without culture. So that batch effects would be minimized, each experiment stained and sorted samples in pairs, pairing one healthy donor with one patient. The germline V gene (reference sequence) yields MNHNY for CDR1 and SVGAGI for CDR2. V is cut by 8 bases and J by 0 bases, and the space between the germline ends is 13 bases. Including cysteine and phenylalanine, the CDR3 has 14 amino acids. The retained sequence is limited to the CDR3, 42 bases, with the frame set at the first base.

The receptor chain draws on TRBV6-6 and TRBJ1-1; the D segment could be TRBD1, given 5 matching bases. The sequenced sample consisted of central memory CD4+ T cells from blood. The receptor was isolated from a woman aged 18-30 years in good health. DNA sequence: TGTGCCAGCCAAAGGACAACCTTGAACACTGAAGCTTTCTTT. Translated, it reads CASQRTTLNTEAFF.